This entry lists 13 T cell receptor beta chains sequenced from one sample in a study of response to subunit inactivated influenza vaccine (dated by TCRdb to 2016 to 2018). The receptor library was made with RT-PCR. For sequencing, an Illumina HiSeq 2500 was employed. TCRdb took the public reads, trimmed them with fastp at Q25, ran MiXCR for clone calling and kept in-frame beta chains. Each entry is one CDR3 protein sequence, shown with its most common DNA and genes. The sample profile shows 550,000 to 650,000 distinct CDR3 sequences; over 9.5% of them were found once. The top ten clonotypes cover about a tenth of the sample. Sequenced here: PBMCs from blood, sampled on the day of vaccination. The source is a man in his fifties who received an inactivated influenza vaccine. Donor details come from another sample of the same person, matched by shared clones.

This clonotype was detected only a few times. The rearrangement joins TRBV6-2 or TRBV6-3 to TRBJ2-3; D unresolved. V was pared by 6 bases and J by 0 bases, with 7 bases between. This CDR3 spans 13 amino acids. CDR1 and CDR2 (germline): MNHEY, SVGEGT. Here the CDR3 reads CASRESSTDTQYF. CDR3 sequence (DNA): TGTGCCAGCAGGGAATCTAGCACAGATACGCAGTATTTT.

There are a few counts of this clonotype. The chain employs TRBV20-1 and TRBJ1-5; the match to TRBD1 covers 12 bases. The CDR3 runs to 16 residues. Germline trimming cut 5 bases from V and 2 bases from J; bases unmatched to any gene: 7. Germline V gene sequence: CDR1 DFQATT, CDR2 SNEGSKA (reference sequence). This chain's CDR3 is CSAGYGTGGGNQPQHF. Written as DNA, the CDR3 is TGCAGTGCTGGATACGGGACAGGGGGCGGCAATCAGCCCCAGCATTTT.

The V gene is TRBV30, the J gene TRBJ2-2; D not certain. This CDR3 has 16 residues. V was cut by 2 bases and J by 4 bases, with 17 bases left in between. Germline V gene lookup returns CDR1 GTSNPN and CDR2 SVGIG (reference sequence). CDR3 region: CAWSPPFDLVTGELFF. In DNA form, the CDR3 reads TGTGCCTGGAGTCCACCGTTTGATTTGGTCACCGGGGAGCTGTTTTTT.

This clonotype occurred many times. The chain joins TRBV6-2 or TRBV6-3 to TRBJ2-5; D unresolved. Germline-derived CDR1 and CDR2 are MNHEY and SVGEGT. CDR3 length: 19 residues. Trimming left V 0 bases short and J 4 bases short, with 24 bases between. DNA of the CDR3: TGTGCCAGCAGTTACTCGACTGGGCCACCCCAATATTCAAGAGAGACCCAGTACTTC. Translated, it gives CASSYSTGPPQYSRETQYF.

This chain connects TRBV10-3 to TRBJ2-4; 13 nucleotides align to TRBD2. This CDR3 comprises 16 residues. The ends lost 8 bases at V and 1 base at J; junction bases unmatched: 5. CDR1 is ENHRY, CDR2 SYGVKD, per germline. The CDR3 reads CAILGLAGVAKNIQYF. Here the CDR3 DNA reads TGTGCCATCCTAGGACTAGCGGGGGTCGCCAAAAACATTCAGTACTTC.

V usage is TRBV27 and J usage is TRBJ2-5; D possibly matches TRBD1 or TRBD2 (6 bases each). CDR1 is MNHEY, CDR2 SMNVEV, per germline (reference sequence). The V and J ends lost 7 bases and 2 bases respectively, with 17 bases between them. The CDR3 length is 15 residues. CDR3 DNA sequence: TGTGCCAGCACAAAGAGAGGGGGGATTCAAGAGACCCAGTACTTC. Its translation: CASTKRGGIQETQYF.

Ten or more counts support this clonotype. The CDR3 DNA reads as TGCGCCAGCAGCTTGGGGACCGGGAATGAGCAGTTCTTC. Protein product: CASSLGTGNEQFF. V gene TRBV5-1 combines with J gene TRBJ2-1, with D unclear. Germline-derived CDR1 and CDR2 are SGHRS and YFSETQ. V was pared by 0 bases and J by 7 bases, with 8 bases between. The CDR3 extends over 13 amino acids.

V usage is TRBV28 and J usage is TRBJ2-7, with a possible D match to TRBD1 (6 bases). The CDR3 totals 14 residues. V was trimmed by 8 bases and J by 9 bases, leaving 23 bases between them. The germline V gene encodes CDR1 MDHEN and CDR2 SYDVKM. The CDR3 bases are TGTGCCAGCCAAAAGACAGGAGCGTCCTTAGGGCAGTACTTC. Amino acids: CASQKTGASLGQYF.

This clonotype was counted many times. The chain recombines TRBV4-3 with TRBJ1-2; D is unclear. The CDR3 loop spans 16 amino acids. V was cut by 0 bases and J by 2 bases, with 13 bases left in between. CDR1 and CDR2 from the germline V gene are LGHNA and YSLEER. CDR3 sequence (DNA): TGCGCCAGCAGCCAAGATAAGGGAAAACGGAACTATGGCTACACCTTC. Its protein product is CASSQDKGKRNYGYTF.

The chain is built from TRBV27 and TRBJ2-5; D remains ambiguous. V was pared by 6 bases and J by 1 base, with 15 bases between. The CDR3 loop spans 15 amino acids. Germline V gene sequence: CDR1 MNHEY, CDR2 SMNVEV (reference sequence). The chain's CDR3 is CASRLGSGLQETQYF. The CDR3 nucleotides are TGTGCCAGCAGGCTCGGTTCGGGCCTCCAAGAGACCCAGTACTTC.

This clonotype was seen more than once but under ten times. This chain's CDR3 is CASSPNPGEQFF. DNA of the CDR3: TGTGCCAGCAGCCCTAATCCCGGTGAGCAGTTCTTC. The chain joins TRBV7-3 to TRBJ2-1; no clear D gene. Germline assignment: CDR1 SGHTA and CDR2 FQGTGA. Trimming left V 5 bases short and J 9 bases short, with 11 bases between. The CDR3 runs to 12 residues.

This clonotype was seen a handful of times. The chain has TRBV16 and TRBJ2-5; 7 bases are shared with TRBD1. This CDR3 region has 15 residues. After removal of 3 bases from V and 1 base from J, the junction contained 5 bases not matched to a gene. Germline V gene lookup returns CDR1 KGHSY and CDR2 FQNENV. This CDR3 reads CASSHFRDSQETQYF. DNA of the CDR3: TGTGCCAGCAGCCATTTCAGGGACAGCCAAGAGACCCAGTACTTC.

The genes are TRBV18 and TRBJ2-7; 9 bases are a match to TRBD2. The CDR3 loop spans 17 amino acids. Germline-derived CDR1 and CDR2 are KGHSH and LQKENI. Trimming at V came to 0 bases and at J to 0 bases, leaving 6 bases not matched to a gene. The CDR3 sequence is CASSPPGGGESSYEQYF. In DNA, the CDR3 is TGTGCCAGCTCACCACCTGGCGGGGGGGAAAGCTCCTACGAGCAGTACTTC.